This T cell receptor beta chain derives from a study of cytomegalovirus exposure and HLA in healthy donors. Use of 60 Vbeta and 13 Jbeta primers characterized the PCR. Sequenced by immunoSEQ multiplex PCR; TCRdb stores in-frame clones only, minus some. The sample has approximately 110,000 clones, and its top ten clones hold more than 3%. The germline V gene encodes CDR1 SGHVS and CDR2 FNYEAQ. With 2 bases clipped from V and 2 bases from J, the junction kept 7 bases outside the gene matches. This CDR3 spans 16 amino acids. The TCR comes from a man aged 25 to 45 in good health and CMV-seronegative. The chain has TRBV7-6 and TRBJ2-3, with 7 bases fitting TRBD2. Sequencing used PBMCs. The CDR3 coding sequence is TGTGCCAGCAGCTTATCAACGGGGGGATTCACAGATACGCAGTATTTT. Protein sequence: CASSLSTGGFTDTQYF.